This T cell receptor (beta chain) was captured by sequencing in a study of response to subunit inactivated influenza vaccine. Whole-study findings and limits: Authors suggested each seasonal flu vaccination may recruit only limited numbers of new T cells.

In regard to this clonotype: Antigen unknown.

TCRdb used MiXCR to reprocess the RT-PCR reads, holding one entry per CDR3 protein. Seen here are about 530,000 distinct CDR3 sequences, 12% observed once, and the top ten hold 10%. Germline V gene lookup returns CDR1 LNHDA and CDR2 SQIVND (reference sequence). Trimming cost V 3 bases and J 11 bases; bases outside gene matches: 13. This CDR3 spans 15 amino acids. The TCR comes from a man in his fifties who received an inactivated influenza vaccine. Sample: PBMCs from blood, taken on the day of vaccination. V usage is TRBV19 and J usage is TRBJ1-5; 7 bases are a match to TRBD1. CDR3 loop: CASSMRQGMGWAQHF. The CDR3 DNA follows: TGTGCCAGTAGTATGCGACAGGGAATGGGGTGGGCCCAGCATTTT.